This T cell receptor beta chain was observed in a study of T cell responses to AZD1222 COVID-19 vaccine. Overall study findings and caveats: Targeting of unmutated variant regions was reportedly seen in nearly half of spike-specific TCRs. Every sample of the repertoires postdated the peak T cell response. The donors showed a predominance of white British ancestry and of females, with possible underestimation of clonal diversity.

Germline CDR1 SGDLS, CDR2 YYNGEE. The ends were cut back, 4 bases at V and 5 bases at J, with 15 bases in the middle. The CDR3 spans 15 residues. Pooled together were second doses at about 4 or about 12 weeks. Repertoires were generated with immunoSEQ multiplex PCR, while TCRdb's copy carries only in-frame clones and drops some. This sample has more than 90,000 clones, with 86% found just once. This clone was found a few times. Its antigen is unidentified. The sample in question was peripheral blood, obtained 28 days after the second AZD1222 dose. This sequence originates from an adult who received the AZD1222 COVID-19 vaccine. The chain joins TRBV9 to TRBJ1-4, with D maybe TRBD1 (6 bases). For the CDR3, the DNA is TGTGCCAGCAGCTTCTCGGGGGGCTACAATGAAAAACTGTTTTTT. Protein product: CASSFSGGYNEKLFF.